This T cell receptor (beta chain) stems from a study of blood T cell repertoires in COVID-19. Study context: COVID-19 samples from acute and convalescent phases originated in the United States, Italy and Spain. The cDNA or gDNA used as material had been derived from T cells, B-cell-depleted T cells, or PBMCs.

Comment on this clone: Other nucleotide sequences in the sample specify the same CDR3.

Germline trimming cut 0 bases from V and 3 bases from J; bases unmatched to any gene: 0. The CDR3 loop spans 14 amino acids. From germline, CDR1 is SGHRS and CDR2 YFSETQ. In the original processing: Estimation of nucleated cell counts relied on the amplification of reference gene primers. Using immunoSEQ multiplex PCR, the repertoire was profiled, and TCRdb retains in-frame clones only, with some absent. The DNA was the basis for D and trimming; V, J and clone size are from that table. The data hold around 98,000 clones, with roughly 80% observed a single time. The rearrangement links TRBV5-1 to TRBJ2-7, with 10 positions matching TRBD2. Sequencing was performed on peripheral blood. The receptor's source is a woman between 55 and 75 years old with acute or convalescent COVID-19. The CDR3 sequence: CASSLGTSGYEQYF. In nucleotides, the CDR3 is TGCGCCAGCAGCTTGGGGACTAGCGGCTACGAGCAGTACTTC.